Below, 9 T cell receptor beta chains from the same sample are listed, as sequenced in a study of cytomegalovirus exposure and HLA in healthy donors. PCR primers comprised 60 Vbeta and 13 Jbeta primers. Some clones are missing from TCRdb's copy, which holds only in-frame ones; the method was immunoSEQ multiplex PCR. The sample has about 130,000 clones; less than 85% are singletons. Sequences were obtained from PBMCs. Every receptor here comes from a female donor in good health and CMV-seronegative.

The chain is built from TRBV21-1 and TRBJ2-7; the table names TRBD1, a call not compared with the DNA. TRBV21-1 is labeled a pseudogene. The CDR3 is made up of 11 amino acids. This CDR3 is CANPPRGEQYF. The CDR3 DNA sequence: TGTGCAAACCCCCCAAGGGGCGAGCAGTACTTC.

This clone occurred a few times. This chain uses TRBV6-4 with TRBJ2-2; 8 bases fit TRBD2. The V segment lost 0 bases and the J segment 3 bases; nucleotides outside the gene matches: 6. Germline loops: CDR1 MRHNA, CDR2 SNTAGT. The CDR3 is 17 amino acids. The CDR3 nucleotides read TGTGCCAGCAGTGACTCGGAACTAGCGGCCCACACCGGGGAGCTGTTTTTT. Its protein product is CASSDSELAAHTGELFF.

This clone has a single count. The chain is built from TRBV2 and TRBJ2-2; 9 bases align to TRBD2. CDR1 SNHLY and CDR2 FYNNEI come from the germline V gene. The CDR3 spans 15 residues. V gave up 4 bases and J gave up 4 bases; unmatched junction bases: 4. The CDR3 protein is CASSAGLAGTGELFF. The CDR3 DNA sequence: TGTGCCAGCAGTGCGGGACTAGCCGGCACCGGGGAGCTGTTTTTT.

The chain employs TRBV28 and TRBJ1-6; D may be TRBD1 (5 bases). The CDR3 is made up of 15 amino acids. Per germline, CDR1 MDHEN and CDR2 SYDVKM. Trimming removed 6 bases at V and 5 bases at J, with 14 bases between. CDR3 sequence reads: CASRFPGRDNSPLHF. DNA of the CDR3: TGTGCCAGCAGGTTTCCCGGCAGGGATAATTCACCCCTCCACTTT.

V gene TRBV28 combines with J gene TRBJ1-5, with 7 bases matching TRBD1. The junction had 7 bases not matched to a gene; V was cut back by 5 bases and J by 0 bases. CDR3 length: 16 residues. The germline V gene has CDR1 MDHEN and CDR2 SYDVKM. In DNA form, the CDR3 reads TGTGCCAGCAGTCAGGCAGGGGGATATAGCAATCAGCCCCAGCATTTT. The encoded protein is CASSQAGGYSNQPQHF.

This rearrangement joins TRBV19 to TRBJ1-6, with TRBD1 identical over 7 bases. With V trimmed by 9 bases and J by 0 bases, 8 bases remained unmatched. The length of the CDR3 is 16 residues. Per germline, CDR1 LNHDA and CDR2 SQIVND (reference sequence). CDR3 nucleotide sequence: TGTGCCAGCCGGACAGGCGTCAGCTCCTATAATTCACCCCTCCACTTT. It translates to CASRTGVSSYNSPLHF.

This clone was seen a single time. This chain connects TRBV11-3 to TRBJ2-3, with TRBD2 identical over 8 bases. With V trimmed by 5 bases and J by 2 bases, 6 bases remained unmatched. Germline values: CDR1 SGHNT, CDR2 YENEEA. The CDR3 runs 15 residues. CDR3 protein: CASSREGRATDTQYF. The DNA for the CDR3 is TGTGCCAGCAGCCGGGAGGGGAGAGCCACAGATACGCAGTATTTT.

The V gene is TRBV6-1, the J gene TRBJ1-6; TRBD1 aligns across 7 bases. The junction had 6 bases not matched to a gene; V was cut back by 1 base and J by 9 bases. CDR1 is MNHNS and CDR2 is SASEGT in the germline V gene. The CDR3 spans 15 residues. The CDR3 spells CASSEDRGFSSPLHF. The DNA for the CDR3 is TGTGCCAGCAGTGAAGACAGGGGATTCTCTTCACCCCTCCACTTT.

Details on this clone: At one end, the junction sequence differs from germline, possibly due to a read error. This rearrangement joins TRBV2 to TRBJ1-2; TRBD1 agrees at 7 bases. Germline CDR1 SNHLY, CDR2 FYNNEI. The CDR3 extends over 13 amino acids. The CDR3 coding sequence is TGTGCCAGCAGTGTTTCTGGGCTAGGGGGCTATACCTTC. It codes for CASSVSGLGGYTF.